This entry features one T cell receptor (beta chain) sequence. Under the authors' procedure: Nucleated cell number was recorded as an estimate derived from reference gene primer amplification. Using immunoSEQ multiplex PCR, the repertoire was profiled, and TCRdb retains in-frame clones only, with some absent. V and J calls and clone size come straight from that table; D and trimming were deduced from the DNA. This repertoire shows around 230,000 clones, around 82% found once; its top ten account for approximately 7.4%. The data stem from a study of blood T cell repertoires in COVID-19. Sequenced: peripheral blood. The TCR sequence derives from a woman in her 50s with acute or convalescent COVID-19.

The CDR3 DNA is TGTGCCAGCAGCTTGGCCCCCTTTGCGGTCACAGATACGCAGTATTTT. Its translation: CASSLAPFAVTDTQYF. This chain connects TRBV5-5 to TRBJ2-3; D gene unclear. This CDR3 spans 16 amino acids. Germline assignment: CDR1 SGHKS and CDR2 YYEKEE (reference sequence). Trimming took off 0 bases at V and 2 bases at J, with 13 bases between the two ends.